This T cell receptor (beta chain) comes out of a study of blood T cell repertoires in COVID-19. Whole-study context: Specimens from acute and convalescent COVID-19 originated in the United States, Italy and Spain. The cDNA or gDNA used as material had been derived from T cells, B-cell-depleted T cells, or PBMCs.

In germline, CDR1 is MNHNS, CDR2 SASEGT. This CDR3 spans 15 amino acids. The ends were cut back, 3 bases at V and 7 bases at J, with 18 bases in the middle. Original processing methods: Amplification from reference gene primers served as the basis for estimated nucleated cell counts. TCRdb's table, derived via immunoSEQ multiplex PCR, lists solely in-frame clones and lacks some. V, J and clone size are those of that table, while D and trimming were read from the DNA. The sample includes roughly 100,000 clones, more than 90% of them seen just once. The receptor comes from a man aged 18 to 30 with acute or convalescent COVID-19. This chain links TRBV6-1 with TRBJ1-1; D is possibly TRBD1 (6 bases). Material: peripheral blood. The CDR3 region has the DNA TGTGCCAGCAGTGACCTACAGGGACACCAGGGTGAAGCTTTCTTT. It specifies CASSDLQGHQGEAFF.